This TCR beta chain appears in the sequencing data of a study of immune evolution from preneoplasia to lung adenocarcinoma. Background on the study: HLA loss of heterozygosity: roughly 6.4% AIS, around 16% MIA, 30% to 35% ADC, none AAH. Notes on the study in general: KRAS-mutant nodules had the highest T cell clonality.

Only in-frame clones appear in the TCRdb table, and some are missing; sequencing was by immunoSEQ multiplex PCR. This table has around 15,000 clones, approximately 86% appearing once. Two lung cancer pathologists independently confirmed each histologic diagnosis. As concerns this clone: The target antigen is unknown.

Sequenced: FFPE invasive lung adenocarcinoma tissue. This sequence originates from a person aged 65-85 years with invasive lung adenocarcinoma.

The CDR3: CASSSTRTQYF. CDR3 in DNA: TGTGCCAGCAGTTCAACGCGGACCCAGTACTTC. The chain is built from TRBV27 and TRBJ2-5; no reliable D call. This CDR3 region has 11 residues. The germline CDR1 and CDR2 sequences are MNHEY and SMNVEV (reference sequence). The germline V and J ends were trimmed by 4 bases and 7 bases, with 7 bases remaining between them.